This TCR beta chain was recorded in a study of T-cell memory formation after mild COVID-19. About the research overall: Each donor largely had its own TCR clusters.

5'RACE primed from the constant segment yielded TCR alpha and TCR beta cDNA libraries bearing sample barcodes and UMIs. One entry per CDR3 protein results from TCRdb running MiXCR on the 5' RACE reads. In the table there are about 90,000 distinct CDR3 sequences, 10% to 15% of which are singletons. Germline-derived CDR1 and CDR2 are SGHTA and FQGNSA. Trimming cost V 5 bases and J 5 bases, with 19 bases left between them. This CDR3 comprises 15 residues. Notes on the study in general: Contracting clones, day 15 to 85, had balanced CD4/CD8, and later expanders favored CD4+.

As regards this clonotype: What it binds is not known.

Sample: PBMCs or a T cell subset sorted from them (not recorded which). The V and J genes are TRBV7-2 and TRBJ2-7, with D perhaps TRBD2 (6 bases). The TCR comes from an adult woman who had mild COVID-19 (a few samples of this study predate the infection). Cell type and time point are not known. This CDR3 reads CASSPDGGSVNEQYF. CDR3 nucleotides: TGTGCCAGCAGCCCGGACGGGGGATCGGTCAACGAGCAGTACTTC.